The sequence of this T cell receptor (beta chain) was determined in a study of blood T cell repertoires in COVID-19. Background on the study: Sources were T cells, B-cell-depleted T cells, or PBMCs; the material itself was cDNA or gDNA.

Authors' methods: Quantification of nucleated cells was approximated via reference gene primer amplification. The method was immunoSEQ multiplex PCR; TCRdb's version includes in-frame clones alone and lacks a portion of them. The V and J calls and clone size are taken from that table; D and trimming were inferred from the DNA. The top ten hold more than 0.95% of the sample, which has some 370,000 clones, roughly nine tenths seen once. CDR3 length equals 12 residues. Germline assignment: CDR1 SEHNR and CDR2 FQNEAQ (reference sequence). Deletions cut 5 bases from V and 8 bases from J, with 10 bases between.

The rearrangement joins TRBV7-9 to TRBJ1-3, with D perhaps matching TRBD1 (5 bases). The TCR sequence derives from a man aged 35 to 55 with acute or convalescent COVID-19. Sequenced sample: peripheral blood. CDR3 amino acids: CASSVQAHTIYF. The CDR3, as DNA: TGTGCCAGCAGCGTACAGGCACACACCATATATTTT.